Listed here are 2 T cell receptor beta chains from one sample, sequenced in a study of blood T cell repertoires in COVID-19. TCRdb keeps only in-frame clones here, not all; method: immunoSEQ multiplex PCR. The sample holds roughly 100,000 clones; more than 75% are singletons and the top ten take roughly 6.6%. The sequenced sample consisted of peripheral blood. The receptors come from a man between 65 and 79 years old with acute or convalescent COVID-19.

This chain links TRBV5-1 with TRBJ2-7; 11 bases are shared with TRBD1. The CDR3 has 15 amino acids. Germline trimming cut 7 bases from V and 5 bases from J; bases unmatched to any gene: 11. CDR1 and CDR2 (germline): SGHRS, YFSETQ. CDR3 DNA: TGCGCCAGCCGACTTGGACAGGGGGCGGCCCACGAGCAGTACGTC. Translated, it gives CASRLGQGAAHEQYV.

J is TRBJ2-1 and V is TRBV7-6, with D perhaps matching TRBD2 (6 bases). The CDR3 length is 12 residues. V lost 2 bases and J 10 bases, leaving 9 bases between the germline ends. Germline V gene sequence: CDR1 SGHVS, CDR2 FNYEAQ. CDR3 in DNA: TGTGCCAGCAGCTTACGGCGGGAAGAGCAGTTCTTC. This codes for CASSLRREEQFF.